These 25 T cell receptor beta chains share one sample of origin, sequenced in a study of OX40 agonist ivuxolimab in advanced cancers. Assay used: immunoSEQ multiplex PCR; TCRdb lists only in-frame clones, some missing. In the table there are about 32,000 clones, just over 90% of which are singletons. The specimen comprised CD4+ or CD8+ T cells sorted from blood, sampled in a trial of the OX40 agonist ivuxolimab. Receptor source: an adult with an advanced solid tumor such as melanoma, head and neck, liver or kidney cancer.

In regard to this clone: Other DNA sequences within the sample encode an identical CDR3. This rearrangement joins TRBV2 to TRBJ2-5; D uncertain. This CDR3 is 14 amino acids long. V was pared by 3 bases and J by 2 bases, with 10 bases between. Germline V gene sequence: CDR1 SNHLY, CDR2 FYNNEI. This chain's CDR3 is CASSELAGQETQYF. The CDR3 DNA reads as TGTGCCAGCAGTGAGCTCGCAGGTCAAGAGACCCAGTACTTC.

The chain couples TRBV5-6 to TRBJ2-5; TRBD2 matches 10 bases. J was trimmed by 3 bases and V by 2 bases; bases with no gene match: 4. CDR1 SGHDT and CDR2 YYEEEE come from the germline V gene. CDR3 size: 15 residues. The CDR3 DNA is TGTGCCAGCAGCTTAAGCGGGGGGGCCAAAGAGACCCAGTACTTC. The encoded protein is CASSLSGGAKETQYF. Variable domain in full (rest from reference TRBV5-6 and TRBJ2-5): DAGVTQSPTHLIKTRGQQVTLRCSPKSGHDTVSWYQQALGQGPQFIFQYYEEEERQRGNFPDRFSGHQFPNYSSELNVNALLLGDSALYLCASSLSGGAKETQYFGPGTRLLVL.

The chain joins TRBV7-8 to TRBJ2-1; tentative D call: TRBD1 (5 bases). Germline V gives CDR1 SGHVS, CDR2 FQNEAQ. The CDR3 runs to 16 residues. The V end lost 2 bases, the J end lost 2 bases, and 13 bases lay between the germline ends. CDR3 in DNA: TGTGCCAGCAGCTTACCGCCGACAGTAACCTACAATGAGCAGTTCTTC. Translated, it gives CASSLPPTVTYNEQFF.

This chain connects TRBV5-6 to TRBJ2-1; 7 positions match TRBD2. Looked up from germline, CDR1 is SGHDT and CDR2 is YYEEEE. V shed 4 bases, J shed 0 bases, and the junction held 4 bases outside the gene matches. This CDR3 is built from 15 residues. The CDR3 sequence is CASSPAGSSYNEQFF. Here the CDR3 DNA reads TGTGCCAGCAGCCCAGCGGGGAGCTCCTACAATGAGCAGTTCTTC.

This chain connects TRBV5-6 to TRBJ2-1, with TRBD2 matching over 12 bases. With V trimmed by 2 bases and J by 0 bases, 6 bases remained unmatched. The CDR3 consists of 18 residues. The germline CDR1 and CDR2 sequences are SGHDT and YYEEEE. The CDR3 DNA is TGTGCCAGCAGCTTCCTCCTAGCGGGAGGGAGCTCCTACAATGAGCAGTTCTTC. Amino acid sequence: CASSFLLAGGSSYNEQFF.

This clone has just a few counts. The chain links TRBV14 to TRBJ1-1; 7 bases line up with TRBD1. CDR1 is SGHDN, CDR2 FVKESK, per germline. The CDR3 runs 13 residues. The V and J ends lost 6 bases and 3 bases, in that order; junction bases with no gene match: 4. The chain's CDR3 is CASRGQGDTEAFF. The CDR3 DNA follows: TGTGCCAGCAGAGGCCAGGGGGACACTGAAGCTTTCTTT.

This clone was recorded once. This chain connects TRBV28 to TRBJ1-2; D gene uncertain. Trimming took 3 bases from V and 2 from J, leaving 10 bases between them. The CDR3 is 14 amino acids. Per germline, CDR1 MDHEN and CDR2 SYDVKM. CDR3 nucleotide sequence: TGTGCCAGCAGTTTCTGGGGATCGAACTATGGCTACACCTTC. Translated, it gives CASSFWGSNYGYTF.

This clone was counted once. This chain uses TRBV15 with TRBJ2-1, with TRBD2 as a possible D gene (5 bases). Trimming removed 11 bases at V and 0 bases at J, with 17 bases between. CDR3 length: 15 amino acids. Germline CDR1 reads LNHNV; CDR2 reads YYDKDF (reference sequence). The CDR3 is CASSSWESSYNEQFF. The CDR3 DNA follows: TGTGCCTCTTCCTCTTGGGAGAGCTCCTACAATGAGCAGTTCTTC.

The chain uses TRBV4-1 and TRBJ1-5; no clear D. Trimming removed 0 bases from V and 7 bases from J, with 13 bases in between. Germline CDR1 is MGHRA and CDR2 is YSYEKL. The CDR3 has 15 residues. The CDR3 DNA reads TGCGCCAGCAGCCAAGAGCCCCGGGGTAGGCAGCCCCAGCATTTT. The encoded protein is CASSQEPRGRQPQHF.

The rearrangement uses TRBV4-1 and TRBJ1-2; a weak D match, TRBD1 (6 bases). The germline CDR1 and CDR2 sequences are MGHRA and YSYEKL. The CDR3 has 16 residues. Trimming took 1 base from V and 4 from J, leaving 16 bases between them. CDR3 bases: TGCGCCAGCAGCCAAGGCTTCGCAGGGGCGGCCTATGGCTACACCTTC. This encodes CASSQGFAGAAYGYTF.

The chain has TRBV5-1 and TRBJ2-7; D unresolved. Germline-derived CDR1 and CDR2 are SGHRS and YFSETQ. V lost 0 bases to trimming and J lost 0 bases, with 10 bases between them. This CDR3 is 15 amino acids long. The CDR3 DNA follows: TGCGCCAGCAGCTTGGAAGGGCAGAGCTCCTACGAGCAGTACGTC. Residues: CASSLEGQSSYEQYV.

This chain connects TRBV4-1 to TRBJ1-1; a possible D gene is TRBD1 (5 bases). The CDR3 is 14 amino acids. Per germline, CDR1 MGHRA and CDR2 YSYEKL. Trimming removed 4 bases at V and 4 bases at J, with 13 bases between. This CDR3 is CASSRRGQGTEAFF. The CDR3 DNA sequence: TGCGCCAGCAGCCGACGAGGACAAGGCACTGAAGCTTTCTTT.

The gene calls are TRBV5-6 and TRBJ1-5, with D possibly TRBD1 on 6 matching bases. This CDR3 spans 14 amino acids. Germline lookup yields CDR1 SGHDT and CDR2 YYEEEE. V lost 4 bases to trimming and J lost 2 bases, with 10 bases between them. CDR3 amino acids: CASSKSGGNQPQHF. CDR3 coding DNA: TGTGCCAGCAGCAAATCAGGGGGCAATCAGCCCCAGCATTTT.

CDR3 protein: CSVEAQGKIFYGYTF. The DNA for the CDR3 is TGCAGCGTTGAGGCCCAGGGAAAGATCTTCTATGGCTACACCTTC. This sequence joins TRBV29-1 and TRBJ1-2, with D perhaps TRBD1 (5 bases). Trimming pared 3 bases from V and 4 bases from J, leaving 18 bases between. This CDR3 is 15 amino acids long. The V gene's germline CDR1 is SQVTM and CDR2 ANQGSEA.

The chain uses TRBV4-2 and TRBJ2-3; TRBD2 matches at 7 bases. V shed 1 base and J 2 bases; nucleotides not matched to a gene: 3. Germline lookup yields CDR1 LGHNA and CDR2 YNFKEQ. The CDR3 sequence is 15 residues long. This CDR3 is CASSQGTRYTDTQYF. The CDR3 nucleotides are TGTGCCAGCAGCCAAGGGACTAGGTACACAGATACGCAGTATTTT.

Of note for this clone: An end of the junction differs from the germline gene, which may be a read error. The rearrangement joins TRBV7-7 to TRBJ2-2; 10 bases line up with TRBD1. Per the germline V gene, CDR1 is SSHAT and CDR2 is FNYEAQ (reference sequence). This CDR3 contains 16 residues. The chain's CDR3 is CASSLVPGTGVGELFF. DNA of the CDR3: TGTGCTAGCAGCTTAGTCCCCGGGACAGGGGTCGGGGAGCTGTTTTTT.

V usage is TRBV2 and J usage is TRBJ2-7, with TRBD1 identical over 8 bases. The germline V gene encodes CDR1 SNHLY and CDR2 FYNNEI. The CDR3 is made up of 16 amino acids. With V trimmed by 7 bases and J by 3 bases, 14 bases remained unmatched. The CDR3 coding sequence is TGTGCCAGCAATCTCCCGACAGGGGCCCTCTTCTACGAGCAGTACTTC. Translating it yields CASNLPTGALFYEQYF.

V gene TRBV12-2 combines with J gene TRBJ2-7; TRBD2 is taken as the D call from the table, unchecked against the DNA. TRBV12-2 is flagged as a pseudogene. This CDR3 has 12 residues. Here the CDR3 reads CASTLAGDEQYF. The CDR3 DNA reads as TGTGCCAGTACGCTAGCGGGTGACGAGCAGTACTTC.

The chain has TRBV7-6 and TRBJ2-7, with D possibly matching TRBD2 (6 bases). V dropped 1 base and J dropped 7 bases, with 14 bases sitting between them. The germline V gene has CDR1 SGHVS and CDR2 FNYEAQ. CDR3 length equals 14 residues. Written as DNA, the CDR3 is TGTGCCAGCAGCTTAGGACCCGACGGAGGGGAGCAGTACTTC. Its translation is CASSLGPDGGEQYF. Together with reference TRBV7-6 and TRBJ2-7, the CDR3 gives the full variable domain: GAGVSQSPRYKVTKRGQDVALRCDPISGHVSLYWYRQALGQGPEFLTYFNYEAQQDKSGLPNDRFSAERPEGSISTLTIQRTEQRDSAMYRCASSLGPDGGEQYFGPGTRLTVT.

The gene calls are TRBV11-1 and TRBJ1-1; D unclear. Between the trimmed V and J ends, which lost 3 bases and 5 bases, there was a span of 13 bases. The CDR3 sequence is 14 residues long. The germline V gene encodes CDR1 SGHAT and CDR2 FQDESV (reference sequence). CDR3 amino acids: CASSFMEGLTEAFF. CDR3 nucleotide sequence: TGTGCCAGCAGCTTCATGGAAGGGTTGACTGAAGCTTTCTTT.

V usage is TRBV5-1 and J usage is TRBJ2-2, with D unresolved. In germline, CDR1 is SGHRS, CDR2 YFSETQ. This CDR3 contains 15 residues. Trimming cost V 0 bases and J 6 bases, with 12 bases left between them. The CDR3 sequence is CASSLAGGIPGELFF. The CDR3 DNA is TGCGCCAGCAGCTTGGCCGGTGGGATCCCCGGGGAGCTGTTTTTT.

V and J are TRBV6-6 and TRBJ1-2; 7 bases line up with TRBD1. CDR3 length: 15 residues. The trim removed 4 bases at V and 4 bases at J, leaving 9 bases unmatched. CDR1 MNHNY and CDR2 SVGAGI come from the germline V gene (reference sequence). CDR3 sequence reads: CASSSQGELTYGYTF. In DNA, the CDR3 is TGTGCCAGCAGTTCCCAGGGGGAGCTTACCTATGGCTACACCTTC.

The V gene is TRBV27, the J gene TRBJ2-3; 10 bases are shared with TRBD2. The V gene's germline CDR1 is MNHEY and CDR2 SMNVEV (reference sequence). The CDR3 runs 16 residues. The V gene end was trimmed by 2 bases and the J gene end by 6 bases; junction bases not matched to a gene: 8. The CDR3 region is CASSLVQRGGSDTQYF. For the CDR3, the DNA is TGTGCCAGCAGTTTAGTCCAGCGGGGGGGCTCGGATACGCAGTATTTT.

This rearrangement joins TRBV27 to TRBJ2-2; D not resolved. The CDR3 runs to 16 residues. V was cut by 5 bases and J by 4 bases, with 17 bases left in between. The germline V gene encodes CDR1 MNHEY and CDR2 SMNVEV (reference sequence). As DNA, the CDR3 is TGTGCCAGCAGTCTCCAGCGTTTAGGTCCCACCGGGGAGCTGTTTTTT. Protein sequence: CASSLQRLGPTGELFF.

The gene calls are TRBV28 and TRBJ2-2; perhaps TRBD1 as D (5 bases). Germline V gene lookup returns CDR1 MDHEN and CDR2 SYDVKM. Trimming shortened V by 6 bases and J by 2 bases, and 10 bases separated the two germline ends. The CDR3 totals 14 residues. The CDR3 loop reads CASRLRTNTGELFF. The CDR3 DNA is TGTGCCAGCAGGCTCAGGACAAACACCGGGGAGCTGTTTTTT.